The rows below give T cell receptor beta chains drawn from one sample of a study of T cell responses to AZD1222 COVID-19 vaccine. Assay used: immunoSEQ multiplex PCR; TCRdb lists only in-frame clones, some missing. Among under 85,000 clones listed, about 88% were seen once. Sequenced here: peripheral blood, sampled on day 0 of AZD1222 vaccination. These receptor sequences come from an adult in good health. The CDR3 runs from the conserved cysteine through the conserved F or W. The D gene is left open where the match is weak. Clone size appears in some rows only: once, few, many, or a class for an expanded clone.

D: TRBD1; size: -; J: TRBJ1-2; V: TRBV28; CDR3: CASSLYPPRTGEDYGYTF; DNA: TGTGCCAGCAGTTTATATCCCCCCCGGACAGGGGAGGACTATGGCTACACCTTC
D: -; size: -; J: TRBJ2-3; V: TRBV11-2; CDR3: CASSFRQEGTQYF; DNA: TGTGCCAGCAGCTTTCGGCAGGAGGGTACGCAGTATTTT
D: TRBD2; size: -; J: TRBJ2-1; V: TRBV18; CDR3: CASSPGLAGYEQFF; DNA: TGTGCCAGCTCACCTGGACTAGCGGGATATGAGCAGTTCTTC
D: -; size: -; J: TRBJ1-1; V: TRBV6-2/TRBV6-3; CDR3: CASSYGRGMNTEAFF; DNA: TGTGCCAGCAGTTACGGTCGGGGGATGAACACTGAAGCTTTCTTT
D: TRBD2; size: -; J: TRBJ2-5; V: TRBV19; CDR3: CASSMVTGGETQYF; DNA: TGTGCCAGTAGTATGGTGACGGGAGGAGAGACCCAGTACTTC
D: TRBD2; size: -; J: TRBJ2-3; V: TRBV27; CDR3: CASSLWGAGGENTQYF; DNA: TGTGCCAGCAGTTTATGGGGAGCGGGAGGTGAAAATACGCAGTATTTT
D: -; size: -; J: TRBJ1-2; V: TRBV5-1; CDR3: CASSLEVRTGGYTF; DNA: TGCGCCAGCAGCTTGGAAGTACGGACGGGCGGCTACACCTTC
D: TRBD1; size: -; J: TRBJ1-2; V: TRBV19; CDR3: CASSIEGTGFGGYTF; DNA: TGTGCCAGTAGTATAGAGGGGACAGGGTTCGGGGGCTACACCTTC
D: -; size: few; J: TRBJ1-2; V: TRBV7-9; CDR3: CASSPRGRHGYTF; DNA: TGTGCCAGCAGCCCCAGGGGCAGGCATGGCTACACCTTC
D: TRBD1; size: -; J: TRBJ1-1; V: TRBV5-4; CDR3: CASSAGWTGENTEAFF; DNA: TGTGCCAGCAGCGCAGGATGGACAGGCGAGAACACTGAAGCTTTCTTT
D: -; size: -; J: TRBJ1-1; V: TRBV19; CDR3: CASSISGVTEAFF; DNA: TGTGCCAGTAGTATCTCCGGGGTGACTGAAGCTTTCTTT
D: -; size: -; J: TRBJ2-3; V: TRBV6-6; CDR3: CASSYRGYTDTQYF; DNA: TGTGCCAGCAGTTACAGGGGATACACAGATACGCAGTATTTT
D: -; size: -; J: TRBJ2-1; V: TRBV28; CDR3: CASSPGTSSYNEQFF; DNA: TGTGCCAGCAGCCCTGGGACGAGCTCCTACAATGAGCAGTTCTTC
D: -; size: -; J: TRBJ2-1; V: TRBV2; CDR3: CASSSSPGDNEQFF; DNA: TGTGCCAGCAGTTCCTCCCCCGGGGACAATGAGCAGTTCTTC
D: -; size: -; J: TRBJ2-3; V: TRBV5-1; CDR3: CASSLGGDTSTDTQYF; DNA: TGCGCCAGCAGCTTGGGCGGGGATACTAGCACAGATACGCAGTATTTT
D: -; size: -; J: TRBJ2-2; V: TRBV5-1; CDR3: CASSLKGSGSGELFF; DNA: TGCGCCAGCAGCTTGAAGGGTAGTGGTTCCGGGGAGCTGTTTTTT
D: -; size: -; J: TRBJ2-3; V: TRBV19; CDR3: CASSIDSGFGDTQYF; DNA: TGTGCCAGTAGTATAGATAGCGGATTCGGGGATACGCAGTATTTT
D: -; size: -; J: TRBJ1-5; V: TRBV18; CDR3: CASSPLFVSGGWQPQHF; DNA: TGTGCCAGCTCACCCCTATTTGTGTCAGGCGGATGGCAGCCCCAGCATTTT
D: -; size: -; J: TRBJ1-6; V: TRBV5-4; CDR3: CASSFSSQPNSPLHF; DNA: TGTGCCAGCAGCTTTTCCTCCCAGCCAAATTCACCCCTCCACTTT
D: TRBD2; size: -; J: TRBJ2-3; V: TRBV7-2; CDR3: CASSPGTITDTQYF; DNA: TGTGCCAGCAGCCCTGGGACTATCACAGATACGCAGTATTTT
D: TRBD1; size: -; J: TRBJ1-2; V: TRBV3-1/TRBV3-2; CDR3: CASSQVSGGGGGYTF; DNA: TGTGCCAGCAGCCAAGTTTCTGGAGGGGGCGGTGGCTACACCTTC
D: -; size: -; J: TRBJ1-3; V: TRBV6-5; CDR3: CASSRGGGNTIYF; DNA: TGTGCCAGCAGCAGGGGCGGCGGAAACACCATATATTTT
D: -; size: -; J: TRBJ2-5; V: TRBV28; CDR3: CASTVGASFNIQETQYF; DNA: TGTGCCAGCACCGTAGGTGCAAGCTTCAATATCCAAGAGACCCAGTACTTC
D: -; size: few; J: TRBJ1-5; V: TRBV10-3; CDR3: CAISDLGRIQPQHF; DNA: TGTGCCATCAGTGATTTGGGGAGAATTCAGCCCCAGCATTTT
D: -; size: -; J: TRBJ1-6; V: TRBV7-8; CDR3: CASSLAGNSPLHF; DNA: TGTGCCAGCAGCTTAGCGGGAAATTCACCCCTCCACTTT
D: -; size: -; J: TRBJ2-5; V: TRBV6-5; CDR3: CASSMGSWETQYF; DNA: TGTGCCAGCAGTATGGGGTCATGGGAGACCCAGTACTTC
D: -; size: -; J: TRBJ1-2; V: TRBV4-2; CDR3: CASSQDSNGGALGYTF; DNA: TGTGCCAGCAGCCAAGATTCCAACGGGGGGGCCTTGGGCTACACCTTC
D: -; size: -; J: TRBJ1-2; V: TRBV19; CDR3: CASTPLGRDDGYTF; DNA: TGTGCCAGTACCCCCCTGGGCAGGGATGATGGCTACACCTTC
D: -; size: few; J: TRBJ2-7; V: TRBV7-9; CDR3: CASSLEVSARGSYEQYF; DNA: TGTGCCAGCAGCTTAGAGGTATCTGCTAGAGGCTCCTACGAGCAGTACTTC
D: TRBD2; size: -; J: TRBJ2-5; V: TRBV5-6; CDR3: CASTLMGLAGGETQYF; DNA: TGTGCCAGCACCTTAATGGGGCTAGCGGGAGGAGAGACCCAGTACTTC
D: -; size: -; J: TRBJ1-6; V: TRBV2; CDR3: CASRGDSRSPLHF; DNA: TGTGCCAGCAGGGGAGACAGTCGGTCACCCCTCCACTTT
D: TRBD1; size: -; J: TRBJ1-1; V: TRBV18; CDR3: CASSPRQGNTEAFF; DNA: TGTGCCAGCTCACCCCGACAGGGAAACACTGAAGCTTTCTTT
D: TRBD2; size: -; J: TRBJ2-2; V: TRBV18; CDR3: CASSTRLARELFF; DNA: TGTGCCAGCTCAACCCGACTAGCCCGGGAGCTGTTTTTT
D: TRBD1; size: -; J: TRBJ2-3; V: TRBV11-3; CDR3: CASSAGTGGDTQYF; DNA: TGTGCCAGCAGCGCTGGGACAGGGGGAGATACGCAGTATTTT
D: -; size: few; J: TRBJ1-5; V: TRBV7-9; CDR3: CASSSGAGFQPQHF; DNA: TGTGCCAGCAGCTCCGGAGCGGGTTTCCAGCCCCAGCATTTT
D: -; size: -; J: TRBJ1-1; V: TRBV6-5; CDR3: CASSRKSGDTEAFF; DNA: TGTGCCAGCAGTCGGAAATCGGGGGACACTGAAGCTTTCTTT
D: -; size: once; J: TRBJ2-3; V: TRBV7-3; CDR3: CASSLMSSRTDTQYF; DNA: TGTGCCAGCAGCTTAATGTCCAGCCGCACAGATACGCAGTATTTT
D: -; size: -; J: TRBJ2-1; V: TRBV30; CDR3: CAWTAQTVQFF; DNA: TGTGCCTGGACGGCTCAAACTGTCCAGTTCTTC
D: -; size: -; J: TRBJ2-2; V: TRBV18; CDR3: CASSPSRGADTGELFF; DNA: TGTGCCAGCTCCCCCTCACGCGGGGCGGACACCGGGGAGCTGTTTTTT
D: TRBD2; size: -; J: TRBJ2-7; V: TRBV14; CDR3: CASSQTYSGSSPYEQYF; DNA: TGTGCCAGCAGCCAGACTTATAGCGGGAGCTCACCCTACGAGCAGTACTTC
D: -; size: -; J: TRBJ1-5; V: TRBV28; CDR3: CASSSGNQPQHF; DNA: TGTGCCAGCAGTTCGGGGAATCAGCCCCAGCATTTT
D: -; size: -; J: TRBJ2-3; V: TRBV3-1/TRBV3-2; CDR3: CASSQLSTDTQYF; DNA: TGTGCCAGCAGCCAATTGAGCACAGATACGCAGTATTTT
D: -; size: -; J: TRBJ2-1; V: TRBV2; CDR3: CASSDTGAWDEQFF; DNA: TGTGCCAGCAGCGATACCGGGGCCTGGGATGAGCAGTTCTTC
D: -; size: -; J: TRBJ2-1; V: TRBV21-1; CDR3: CASSAHYYEQFF; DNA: TGTGCCAGCAGCGCCCACTATTATGAGCAGTTCTTC
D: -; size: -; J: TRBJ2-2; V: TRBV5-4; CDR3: CASRADSANTGELFF; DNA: TGTGCCAGCAGGGCTGACAGCGCGAACACCGGGGAGCTGTTTTTT
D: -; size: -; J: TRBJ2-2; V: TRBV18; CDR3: CASSPPVLAGELFF; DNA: TGTGCCAGCTCACCACCGGTATTAGCCGGGGAGCTGTTTTTT
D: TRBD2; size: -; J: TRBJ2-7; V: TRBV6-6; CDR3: CASRGLAGGSDEQYF; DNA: TGTGCCAGCAGGGGACTAGCGGGAGGATCCGACGAGCAGTACTTC
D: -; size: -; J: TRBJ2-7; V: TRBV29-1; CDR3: CSVLGGSGEQYF; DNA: TGCAGCGTCCTAGGGGGTTCGGGCGAGCAGTACTTC
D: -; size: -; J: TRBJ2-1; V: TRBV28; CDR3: CASNSRGWVNEQFF; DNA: TGTGCCAGCAATTCTCGGGGGTGGGTAAATGAGCAGTTCTTC
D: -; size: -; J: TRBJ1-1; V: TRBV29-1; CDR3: CSVAQTLTPMNTEAFF; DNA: TGCAGCGTTGCCCAGACCCTGACTCCTATGAACACTGAAGCTTTCTTT
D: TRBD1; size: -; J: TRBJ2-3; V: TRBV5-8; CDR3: CASSLPGTGQGTDTQYF; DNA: TGTGCCAGCAGCTTGCCCGGGACAGGCCAGGGCACAGATACGCAGTATTTT
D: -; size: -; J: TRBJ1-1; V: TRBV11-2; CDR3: CASSLEFGRMNTEAFF; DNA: TGTGCCAGCAGCTTAGAATTCGGCAGAATGAACACTGAAGCTTTCTTT
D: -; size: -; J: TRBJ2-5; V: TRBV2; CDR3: CASSYLTVQETQYF; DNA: TGTGCCAGCAGTTATTTGACAGTACAAGAGACCCAGTACTTC
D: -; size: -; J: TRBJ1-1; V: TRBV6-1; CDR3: CASSDPASLNTEAFF; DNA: TGTGCCAGCAGTGACCCGGCCAGCCTCAACACTGAAGCTTTCTTT
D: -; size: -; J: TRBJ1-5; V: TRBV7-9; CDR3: CASSQNRDGQPQHF; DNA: TGTGCCAGCAGCCAAAACAGGGATGGTCAGCCCCAGCATTTT